The clone carrying this T cell receptor beta chain was seen a handful of times. The data were obtained in a study of CD8+CD57+ T cells in acquired aplastic anemia. The authors sequenced patients whose flow cytometry had shown CD8+CD57+ cell expansion. TCR beta VDJ and CDR3 profiles were obtained from a genomic DNA template. TCRdb ran MiXCR on the reads and lists one entry per CDR3 protein. The data show approximately 190,000 distinct CDR3 sequences, with more than 45% seen just once and approximately 9.7% held by the top ten. Per the germline V gene, CDR1 is SQVTM and CDR2 is ANQGSEA. V shed 6 bases and J shed 7 bases, with 18 bases lying between them. The CDR3 loop spans 13 amino acids.

The chain links TRBV29-1 to TRBJ1-1; tentative D call: TRBD1 (6 bases). The sequenced sample was sorted CD4+, CD8+, or CD8+CD57+ T cells (not recorded which) from PBMCs. The receptor's source is a human donor with aplastic anemia. The CDR3 is CSVRPGTPNEAFF. The CDR3 bases are TGCAGCGTGAGACCCGGGACACCGAATGAAGCTTTCTTT.